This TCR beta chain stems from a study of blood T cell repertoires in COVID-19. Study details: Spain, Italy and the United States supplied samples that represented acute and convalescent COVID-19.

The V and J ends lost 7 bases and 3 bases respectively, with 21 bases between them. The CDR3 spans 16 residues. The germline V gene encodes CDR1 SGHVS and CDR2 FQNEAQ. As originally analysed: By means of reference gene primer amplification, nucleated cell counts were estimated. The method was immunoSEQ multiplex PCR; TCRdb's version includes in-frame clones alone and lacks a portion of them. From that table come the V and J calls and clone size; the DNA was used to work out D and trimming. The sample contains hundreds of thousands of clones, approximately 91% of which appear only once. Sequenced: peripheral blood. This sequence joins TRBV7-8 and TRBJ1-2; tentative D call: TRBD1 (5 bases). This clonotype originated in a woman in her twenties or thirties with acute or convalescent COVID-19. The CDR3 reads CASTQLTVDVDYGYTF. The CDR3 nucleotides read TGTGCCAGCACCCAACTGACAGTTGATGTTGACTATGGCTACACCTTC.